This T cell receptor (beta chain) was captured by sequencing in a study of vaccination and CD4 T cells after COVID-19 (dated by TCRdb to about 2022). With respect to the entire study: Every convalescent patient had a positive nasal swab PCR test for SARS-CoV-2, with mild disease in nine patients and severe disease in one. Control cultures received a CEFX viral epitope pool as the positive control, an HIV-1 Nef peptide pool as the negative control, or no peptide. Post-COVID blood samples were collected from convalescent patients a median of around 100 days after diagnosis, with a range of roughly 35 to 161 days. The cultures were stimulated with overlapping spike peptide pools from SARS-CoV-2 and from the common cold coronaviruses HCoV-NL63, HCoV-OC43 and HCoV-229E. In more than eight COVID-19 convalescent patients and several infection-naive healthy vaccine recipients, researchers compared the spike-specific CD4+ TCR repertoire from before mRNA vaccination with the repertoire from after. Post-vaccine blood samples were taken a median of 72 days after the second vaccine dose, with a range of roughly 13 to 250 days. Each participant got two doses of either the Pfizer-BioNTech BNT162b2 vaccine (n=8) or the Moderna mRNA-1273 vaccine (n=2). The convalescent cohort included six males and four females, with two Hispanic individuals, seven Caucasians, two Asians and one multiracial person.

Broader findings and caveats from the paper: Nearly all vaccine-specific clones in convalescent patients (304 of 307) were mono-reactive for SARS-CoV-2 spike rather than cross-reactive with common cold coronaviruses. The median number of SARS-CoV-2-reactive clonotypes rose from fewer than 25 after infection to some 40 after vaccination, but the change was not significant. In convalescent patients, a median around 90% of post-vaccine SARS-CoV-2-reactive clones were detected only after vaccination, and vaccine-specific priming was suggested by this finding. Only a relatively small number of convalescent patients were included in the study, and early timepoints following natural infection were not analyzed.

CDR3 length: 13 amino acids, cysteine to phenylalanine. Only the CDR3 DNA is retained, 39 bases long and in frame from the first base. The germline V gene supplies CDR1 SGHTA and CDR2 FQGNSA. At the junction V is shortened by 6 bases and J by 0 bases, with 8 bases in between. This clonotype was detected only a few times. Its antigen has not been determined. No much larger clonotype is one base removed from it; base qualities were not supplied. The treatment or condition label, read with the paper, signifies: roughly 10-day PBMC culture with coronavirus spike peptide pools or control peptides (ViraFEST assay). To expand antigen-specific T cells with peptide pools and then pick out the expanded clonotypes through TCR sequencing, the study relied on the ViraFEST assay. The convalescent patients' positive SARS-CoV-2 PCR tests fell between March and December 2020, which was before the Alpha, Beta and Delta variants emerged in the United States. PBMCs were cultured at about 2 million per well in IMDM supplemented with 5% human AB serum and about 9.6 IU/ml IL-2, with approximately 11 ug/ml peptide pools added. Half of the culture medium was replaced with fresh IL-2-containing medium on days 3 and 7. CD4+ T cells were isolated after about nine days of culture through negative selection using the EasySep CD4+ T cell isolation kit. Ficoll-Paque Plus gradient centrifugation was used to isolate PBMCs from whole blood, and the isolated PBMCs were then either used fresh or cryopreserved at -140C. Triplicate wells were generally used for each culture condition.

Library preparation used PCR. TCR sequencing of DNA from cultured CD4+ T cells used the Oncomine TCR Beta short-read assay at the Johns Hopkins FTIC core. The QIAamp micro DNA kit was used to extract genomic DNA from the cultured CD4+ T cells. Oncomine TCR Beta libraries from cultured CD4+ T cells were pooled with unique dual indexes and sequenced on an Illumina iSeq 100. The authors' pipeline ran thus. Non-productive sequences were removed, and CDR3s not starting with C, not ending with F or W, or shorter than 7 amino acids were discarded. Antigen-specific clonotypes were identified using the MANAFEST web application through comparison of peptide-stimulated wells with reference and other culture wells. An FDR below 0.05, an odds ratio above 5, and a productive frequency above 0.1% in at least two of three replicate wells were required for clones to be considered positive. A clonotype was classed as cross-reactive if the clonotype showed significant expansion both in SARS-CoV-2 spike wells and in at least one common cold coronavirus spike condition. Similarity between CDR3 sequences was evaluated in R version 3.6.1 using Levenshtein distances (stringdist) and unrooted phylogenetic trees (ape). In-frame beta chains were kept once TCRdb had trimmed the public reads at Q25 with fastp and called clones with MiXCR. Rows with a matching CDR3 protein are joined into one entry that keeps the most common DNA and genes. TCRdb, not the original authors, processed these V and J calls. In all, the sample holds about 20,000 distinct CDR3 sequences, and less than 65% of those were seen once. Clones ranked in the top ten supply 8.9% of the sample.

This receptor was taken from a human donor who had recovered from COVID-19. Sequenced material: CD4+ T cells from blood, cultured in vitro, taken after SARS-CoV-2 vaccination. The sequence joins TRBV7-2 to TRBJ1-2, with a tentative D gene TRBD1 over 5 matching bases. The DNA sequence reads TGTGCCAGCAGACCGACAGCTAACTATGGCTACACCTTC. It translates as CASRPTANYGYTF.